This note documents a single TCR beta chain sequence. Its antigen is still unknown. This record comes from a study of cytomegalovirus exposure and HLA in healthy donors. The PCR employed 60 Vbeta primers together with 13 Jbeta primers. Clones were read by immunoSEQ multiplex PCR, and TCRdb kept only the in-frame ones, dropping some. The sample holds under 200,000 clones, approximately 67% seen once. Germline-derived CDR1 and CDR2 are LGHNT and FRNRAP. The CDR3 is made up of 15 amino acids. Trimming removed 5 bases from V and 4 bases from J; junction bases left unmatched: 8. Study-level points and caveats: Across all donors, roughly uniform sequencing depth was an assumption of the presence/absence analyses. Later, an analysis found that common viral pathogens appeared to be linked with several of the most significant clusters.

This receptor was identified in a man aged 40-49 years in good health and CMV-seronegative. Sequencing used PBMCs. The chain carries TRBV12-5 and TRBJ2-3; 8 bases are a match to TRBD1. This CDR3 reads CASGQSRGQADTQYF. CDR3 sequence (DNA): TGTGCTAGTGGTCAATCCAGGGGGCAGGCAGATACGCAGTATTTT.